Listed below are T cell receptor beta chains from one sample, sequenced in a study of blood T cell repertoires in COVID-19. The data were produced by immunoSEQ multiplex PCR, yet TCRdb's version contains in-frame clones alone and is incomplete. The repertoire holds 150,000 to 250,000 clones, roughly 77% seen once, with 5.5% to 7% in the top ten. The sequencing sample was made of peripheral blood. These receptors came from a middle-aged woman with COVID-19, enrolled during active disease. CDR3s include the opening cysteine and the closing phenylalanine or tryptophan. Each record gives: J gene, V gene, clone size, D gene, CDR3 protein, CDR3 DNA. The D gene is left open where the match is weak. Size values are once, few and many counts, or a class for expanded clones, and some rows have none.

TRBJ2-3,TRBV2,few,TRBD2,CASGASGSTDTQYF,TGTGCCAGCGGGGCTAGCGGTAGCACAGATACGCAGTATTTT
TRBJ1-4,TRBV30,.,.,CACSGVGEKLFF,TGTGCCTGCTCGGGGGTCGGGGAAAAACTGTTTTTT
TRBJ2-3,TRBV18,once,TRBD1,CASSEGQGRTGGQYF,TGTGCCAGCTCCGAGGGACAGGGTCGGACAGGGGGGCAGTATTTT
TRBJ2-7,TRBV7-8,.,TRBD2,CASSLRTSGSREQYF,TGTGCCAGCAGCCTCAGAACTAGCGGGAGTCGCGAGCAGTACTTC
TRBJ1-5,TRBV24-1,.,TRBD1,CATSDGQGAGQPQHF,TGTGCCACCAGTGATGGACAGGGGGCGGGTCAGCCCCAGCATTTT
TRBJ2-3,TRBV5-1,.,.,CASRALGQGYTDTQYF,TGCGCCAGCAGGGCTCTCGGGCAGGGGTATACAGATACGCAGTATTTT
TRBJ2-7,TRBV5-1,few,.,CASGRLNLESEQYF,TGCGCCAGCGGCCGACTAAATCTAGAATCCGAGCAGTACTTC
TRBJ2-7,TRBV6-5,.,TRBD2,CASRRVSSGGHEQYF,TGTGCCAGCAGGCGGGTATCAAGCGGGGGCCACGAGCAGTACTTC
TRBJ1-5,TRBV9,.,.,CASSKTQGYQPQHF,TGTGCCAGCAGTAAAACTCAGGGTTATCAGCCCCAGCATTTT
TRBJ2-7,TRBV19,.,.,CASSTQGGREQYF,TGTGCCAGTAGTACACAGGGTGGTCGAGAGCAGTACTTC
TRBJ1-2,TRBV3-1/TRBV3-2,once,TRBD1,CASSLSITGAKGYTF,TGTGCCAGCAGCCTATCTATAACAGGGGCTAAAGGCTACACCTTC
TRBJ2-2,TRBV27,few,.,CASSWGSNTGELFF,TGTGCCAGCAGTTGGGGCTCCAACACCGGGGAGCTGTTTTTT
TRBJ2-1,TRBV5-1,.,TRBD2,CASSFSSGGAHEQFF,TGCGCCAGCAGCTTTTCCAGCGGGGGGGCTCATGAGCAGTTCTTC
TRBJ2-2,TRBV3-1/TRBV3-2,.,TRBD2,CASSTSGSGTGELFF,TGTGCCAGCAGCACTAGCGGGAGCGGCACCGGGGAGCTGTTTTTT
TRBJ1-3,TRBV18,.,.,CASSDWEAYAGNTIYF,TGTGCCAGCTCAGACTGGGAGGCGTATGCTGGAAACACCATATATTTT
TRBJ2-1,TRBV9,few,.,CASSATGNEQFF,TGTGCCAGCAGCGCAACAGGGAATGAGCAGTTCTTC
TRBJ2-3,TRBV5-1,.,TRBD1,CASSPQGQGVTDTQYF,TGCGCCAGCAGCCCCCAGGGACAGGGGGTCACAGATACGCAGTATTTT
TRBJ1-1,TRBV28,once,.,CASSPQGNLAFF,TGTGCCAGCAGCCCCCAGGGCAATTTAGCTTTCTTT
TRBJ2-7,TRBV28,.,.,CASSFREFGYEQYF,TGTGCCAGCAGTTTTCGGGAGTTCGGTTACGAGCAGTACTTC
TRBJ2-3,TRBV3-1/TRBV3-2,once,.,CASSQVGLDTQYF,TGTGCCAGCAGCCAAGTGGGCCTGGATACGCAGTATTTT
TRBJ1-5,TRBV19,few,TRBD1,CASRRTGTMSNQPQHF,TGTGCCAGTAGGCGGACAGGGACGATGAGCAATCAGCCCCAGCATTTT
TRBJ1-6,TRBV5-1,many,TRBD1,CASRPGTGEAPLHF,TGCGCCAGCAGGCCCGGGACAGGGGAGGCACCCCTCCACTTT
TRBJ1-2,TRBV9,.,.,CASSGLTLTGLNYGYTF,TGTGCCAGCAGCGGCCTGACACTTACTGGACTTAACTATGGCTACACCTTC
TRBJ2-2,TRBV4-1,.,TRBD1,CASSQQGVGNTGELFF,TGCGCCAGCAGCCAGCAGGGGGTAGGGAACACCGGGGAGCTGTTTTTT
TRBJ1-4,TRBV10-3,.,TRBD1,CATKLGTGNEKLFF,TGTGCCACCAAGTTAGGGACAGGGAATGAAAAACTGTTTTTT
TRBJ1-2,TRBV6-6,.,.,CASSYEAGYTF,TGTGCCAGCAGTTACGAGGCTGGCTACACCTTC
TRBJ2-3,TRBV5-1,.,.,CASSPGDSRDTQYF,TGCGCCAGCAGCCCGGGAGACTCCAGAGATACGCAGTATTTT
TRBJ1-4,TRBV5-1,.,.,CASSSGSRVTNEKLFF,TGCGCCAGCAGCTCCGGGAGCCGGGTAACTAATGAAAAACTGTTTTTT
TRBJ1-5,TRBV12-5,.,.,CASAPLTGLNQPQHF,TGTGCTAGTGCCCCTCTTACAGGGCTTAATCAGCCCCAGCATTTT
TRBJ2-5,TRBV30,.,TRBD2,CAWIGPGLQETQYF,TGTGCCTGGATAGGACCGGGACTACAAGAGACCCAGTACTTC
TRBJ1-5,TRBV27,.,TRBD1,CASSPLTGDQPQHF,TGTGCCAGCAGCCCCCTGACAGGGGATCAGCCCCAGCATTTT
TRBJ1-6,TRBV10-1,.,.,CASSARQGIPYSPLHF,TGCGCCAGCAGTGCAAGGCAGGGTATCCCCTATTCACCCCTCCACTTT
TRBJ1-4,TRBV19,.,TRBD1,CASKAGPGQGPEKLFF,TGTGCCAGCAAAGCAGGACCGGGACAGGGGCCCGAAAAACTGTTTTTT
TRBJ1-1,TRBV10-1,.,TRBD1,CASREKWTGPSNTEAFF,TGCGCCAGCAGGGAAAAATGGACAGGGCCTTCGAACACTGAAGCTTTCTTT
TRBJ2-7,TRBV5-1,.,TRBD2,CASSLTTSGSSREQYF,TGCGCCAGCAGCTTGACAACTAGCGGGAGTTCGAGGGAGCAGTACTTC
TRBJ1-1,TRBV6-5,.,.,CASPKRGYMNTEAFF,TGTGCCAGCCCTAAGCGGGGATACATGAACACTGAAGCTTTCTTT
TRBJ1-5,TRBV24-1,.,.,CATSGGSNQPQHF,TGTGCCACCAGTGGCGGTAGCAATCAGCCCCAGCATTTT
TRBJ2-1,TRBV7-2,medium-sized,TRBD2,CASGLAGGRDNEQFF,TGTGCCAGCGGACTAGCGGGGGGGCGGGACAATGAGCAGTTCTTC
TRBJ1-6,TRBV6-4,.,.,CASSPPGGKNSPLHF,TGTGCCAGCAGCCCGCCGGGGGGTAAGAATTCACCCCTCCACTTT
TRBJ2-5,TRBV12-3/TRBV12-4,.,.,CASSFLRGTQYF,TGTGCCAGCAGTTTTTTACGGGGGACCCAGTACTTC
TRBJ2-1,TRBV11-2,.,TRBD2,CASSLGGLAVYNEQFF,TGTGCCAGCAGCTTAGGTGGCCTAGCGGTTTACAATGAGCAGTTCTTC
TRBJ1-3,TRBV3-1/TRBV3-2,.,.,CASSPTGRSGNTIYF,TGTGCCAGCAGTCCAACCGGCAGGTCTGGAAACACCATATATTTT
TRBJ2-7,TRBV7-2,once,TRBD2,CASSFASGGYEQYF,TGTGCCAGCAGCTTCGCTAGCGGGGGTTACGAGCAGTACTTC
TRBJ2-5,TRBV7-3,.,TRBD1,CASSWGQQETQYF,TGTGCCAGCAGCTGGGGACAGCAAGAGACCCAGTACTTC
TRBJ2-7,TRBV7-2,.,.,CASSLSRGRGYEQYF,TGTGCCAGCAGCTTAAGCCGCGGACGGGGATACGAGCAGTACTTC
TRBJ2-1,TRBV4-2,.,TRBD2,CASSHGTSGGAYNEQFF,TGTGCCAGCAGCCATGGCACTAGCGGGGGGGCCTACAATGAGCAGTTCTTC
TRBJ2-5,TRBV5-1,once,.,CASSLAGVEETQYF,TGCGCCAGCAGCTTGGCAGGGGTGGAAGAGACCCAGTACTTC
TRBJ2-7,TRBV7-9,.,TRBD1,CASSLAVGGQSYEQYF,TGTGCCAGCAGCTTAGCAGTTGGGGGACAGAGCTACGAGCAGTACTTC
TRBJ2-5,TRBV20-1,.,.,CSASPTQTETQYF,TGCAGTGCTAGTCCTACTCAAACGGAGACCCAGTACTTC
TRBJ1-2,TRBV19,.,TRBD1,CASISRDRVGGYTF,TGTGCCAGTATCTCCCGGGACAGGGTTGGTGGCTACACCTTC
TRBJ1-1,TRBV6-1,.,.,CASSEASNTEAFF,TGTGCCAGCAGTGAAGCCAGTAACACTGAAGCTTTCTTT
TRBJ2-7,TRBV29-1,.,.,CSVGAGRYEQYF,TGCAGCGTTGGGGCGGGGAGGTACGAGCAGTACTTC
TRBJ1-5,TRBV27,once,TRBD1,CASSTYRGTLNQPQHF,TGTGCCAGCAGTACGTACAGGGGCACCCTCAATCAGCCCCAGCATTTT
TRBJ2-3,TRBV9,once,.,CASSDGWGTDTQYF,TGTGCCAGCAGCGACGGGTGGGGCACAGATACGCAGTATTTT
TRBJ2-1,TRBV4-1,.,TRBD1,CASSQPGQERAFF,TGCGCCAGCAGCCAACCCGGACAGGAAAGAGCGTTCTTC